A selection of T cell receptor beta chains follows, all from one sample in a study of T cell responses to AZD1222 COVID-19 vaccine. Produced via immunoSEQ multiplex PCR; TCRdb's table is partial and in-frame only. The repertoire holds roughly 200,000 clones, with about 89% as singletons. The source material was peripheral blood, sampled 28 days after the second AZD1222 dose. These receptors were collected from an adult who received the AZD1222 COVID-19 vaccine. The CDR3 runs from the conserved cysteine through the conserved F or W. The D gene is left open where the match is weak. The size field is filled for only some rows; it gives once, few, many or a size class.

CDR3 protein: CASSEEGNYGYTF
CDR3 DNA: TGTGCCAGCAGTGAAGAGGGAAACTATGGCTACACCTTC
V gene: TRBV2
clone size: few
D gene: NA
J gene: TRBJ1-2

CDR3 protein: CSATSGRIDTQYF
CDR3 DNA: TGCAGCGCTACTAGCGGGAGGATAGATACGCAGTATTTT
V gene: TRBV29-1
clone size: NA
D gene: TRBD2
J gene: TRBJ2-3

CDR3 protein: CASTPRRAGGPDEQFF
CDR3 DNA: TGTGCCAGCACCCCTCGGAGGGCGGGGGGGCCTGATGAGCAGTTCTTC
V gene: TRBV6-2/TRBV6-3
clone size: NA
D gene: TRBD2
J gene: TRBJ2-1

CDR3 protein: CASSNQGAGARTQYF
CDR3 DNA: TGTGCCAGCAGTAACCAGGGGGCGGGTGCTCGGACCCAGTACTTC
V gene: TRBV7-9
clone size: NA
D gene: TRBD1
J gene: TRBJ2-5

CDR3 protein: CASSLTFVQPQYF
CDR3 DNA: TGTGCCAGCAGCTTAACGTTCGTCCAGCCCCAGTACTTC
V gene: TRBV7-3
clone size: NA
D gene: NA
J gene: TRBJ2-5

CDR3 protein: CASSYVTSGSYEQYF
CDR3 DNA: TGTGCCAGCAGCTATGTGACTAGCGGGTCCTACGAGCAGTACTTC
V gene: TRBV7-2
clone size: NA
D gene: TRBD2
J gene: TRBJ2-7

CDR3 protein: CASSSGTGYSGELFF
CDR3 DNA: TGTGCCAGCAGTTCCGGGACAGGGTATAGCGGGGAGCTGTTTTTT
V gene: TRBV5-6
clone size: NA
D gene: TRBD1
J gene: TRBJ2-2

CDR3 protein: CASRSGQAPQRNTEAFF
CDR3 DNA: TGTGCCAGCAGGTCGGGACAGGCTCCGCAGCGGAACACTGAAGCTTTCTTT
V gene: TRBV27
clone size: NA
D gene: TRBD1
J gene: TRBJ1-1

CDR3 protein: CASYSGANTGELFF
CDR3 DNA: TGTGCCAGCTATAGCGGGGCGAACACCGGGGAGCTGTTTTTT
V gene: TRBV7-9
clone size: NA
D gene: TRBD2
J gene: TRBJ2-2

CDR3 protein: CASSFTSRTDTQYF
CDR3 DNA: TGTGCCAGCAGCTTCACCTCACGCACAGATACGCAGTATTTT
V gene: TRBV7-3
clone size: NA
D gene: NA
J gene: TRBJ2-3

CDR3 protein: CASSLDALSNQPQHF
CDR3 DNA: TGTGCCAGCAGCCTAGACGCCCTTAGCAATCAGCCCCAGCATTTT
V gene: TRBV7-2
clone size: NA
D gene: NA
J gene: TRBJ1-5

CDR3 protein: CASSLSVNTEAFF
CDR3 DNA: TGTGCCAGCAGCCTGTCGGTGAACACTGAAGCTTTCTTT
V gene: TRBV7-9
clone size: NA
D gene: NA
J gene: TRBJ1-1

CDR3 protein: CASSVLAVGTQAFF
CDR3 DNA: TGTGCCAGCAGCGTATTGGCAGTGGGGACGCAAGCTTTCTTT
V gene: TRBV9
clone size: NA
D gene: NA
J gene: TRBJ1-1

CDR3 protein: CASRRQGTNTGELFF
CDR3 DNA: TGTGCCAGCAGGAGACAGGGGACGAACACCGGGGAGCTGTTTTTT
V gene: TRBV27
clone size: NA
D gene: TRBD1
J gene: TRBJ2-2

CDR3 protein: CATKQGGTGELFF
CDR3 DNA: TGTGCCACCAAGCAGGGGGGCACCGGGGAGCTGTTTTTT
V gene: TRBV5-6
clone size: NA
D gene: NA
J gene: TRBJ2-2

CDR3 protein: CASSMGIPYEQYF
CDR3 DNA: TGTGCCAGTAGTATGGGTATCCCCTACGAGCAGTACTTC
V gene: TRBV19
clone size: NA
D gene: NA
J gene: TRBJ2-7

CDR3 protein: CASSGEQEYNEKLFF
CDR3 DNA: TGTGCCAGCAGCGGAGAACAGGAATATAATGAAAAACTGTTTTTT
V gene: TRBV7-8
clone size: NA
D gene: NA
J gene: TRBJ1-4

CDR3 protein: CASSQRTGVDTDTQYF
CDR3 DNA: TGCGCCAGCAGCCAGCGGACAGGGGTCGACACAGATACGCAGTATTTT
V gene: TRBV4-3
clone size: NA
D gene: TRBD1
J gene: TRBJ2-3